The 18 T cell receptor beta chains below all came from one sample that was sequenced in a study of CD8 T cells in Susac syndrome. An amount of RNA that ranged from about 0.45 to 1 ug was reverse transcribed with random hexamers. MiXCR, run by TCRdb on the immunoSEQ multiplex PCR reads, gives a single entry per CDR3 protein. The sample lists hundreds of thousands of distinct CDR3 sequences, 65% to 90% seen once, with 0.21% in the top ten. Specimen: CD8+ T cells from PBMCs. Source of these receptors: a human donor with multiple sclerosis.

The chain recombines TRBV6-2 or TRBV6-3 with TRBJ2-1; TRBD1 is a possible D gene (6 bases). Trimming cost V 1 base and J 3 bases, with 10 bases left between them. Germline V CDR1 and CDR2: MNHEY, SVGEGT. This CDR3 has 15 amino acids. The CDR3 sequence is CASSYWVGGYNEQFF. The CDR3 DNA reads TGTGCCAGCAGTTACTGGGTAGGGGGCTACAATGAGCAGTTCTTC.

The genes are TRBV3-1 and TRBJ1-2, with a weak D call TRBD1 (6 bases). This CDR3 has 12 amino acids. Germline CDR1 is LGHDT and CDR2 is YNNKEL (reference sequence). V was clipped by 3 bases and J by 8 bases, with 10 bases between them. The CDR3 nucleotides read TGTGCCAGCAGCCAGACAGGTCCGGGCTACACCTTC. Protein: CASSQTGPGYTF.

V is TRBV20-1 and J is TRBJ2-3; 7 bases fit TRBD2. V dropped 3 bases and J dropped 7; count of bases not matched to a gene: 7. There are 13 residues in the CDR3. Per germline, CDR1 DFQATT and CDR2 SNEGSKA (reference sequence). This chain's CDR3 is CSASGRNSNTQYF. The CDR3, as DNA: TGCAGTGCTAGCGGGAGGAATTCTAATACGCAGTATTTT.

The chain combines TRBV20-1 with TRBJ2-2, with D tentatively TRBD1 (6 bases). V gave up 0 bases and J gave up 0 bases, with 11 bases separating them. CDR1 is DFQATT and CDR2 is SNEGSKA in the germline V gene (reference sequence). The CDR3 has 16 amino acids. CDR3 bases: TGCAGTGCTAGAGATAGGGGGATCCCGAACACCGGGGAGCTGTTTTTT. Encoded protein: CSARDRGIPNTGELFF.

This clonotype came up a few times. The chain combines TRBV7-8 with TRBJ2-1; D is possibly TRBD1 (6 bases). With 1 base removed from V and 10 bases from J, the gap between germline ends came to 8 bases. The germline V gene has CDR1 SGHVS and CDR2 FQNEAQ. CDR3 length: 12 amino acids. The CDR3 bases are TGTGCCAGCAGCTTAGAGGGGACAGAGCAGTTCTTC. Its translation: CASSLEGTEQFF.

The V and J genes are TRBV9 and TRBJ2-5, with a weak D call TRBD1 (6 bases). This CDR3 region has 15 residues. The V gene's germline CDR1 is SGDLS and CDR2 YYNGEE. V was pared by 3 bases and J by 5 bases, with 17 bases between. The CDR3, as DNA: TGTGCCAGCAGCGAGGGGGACATTCAGGCGGAGACCCAGTACTTC. Protein: CASSEGDIQAETQYF. The variable domain in full, with the rest retrieved from reference TRBV9 and TRBJ2-5, is DSGVTQTPKHLITATGQRVTLRCSPRSGDLSVYWYQQSLDQGLQFLIQYYNGEERAKGNILERFSAQQFPDLHSELNLSSLELGDSALYFCASSEGDIQAETQYFGPGTRLLVL.

The chain carries TRBV27 and TRBJ1-1; weak D call: TRBD1 (6 bases). The V and J ends lost 6 bases and 1 base respectively, with 15 bases between them. This CDR3 has 15 amino acids. Germline V CDR1 and CDR2: MNHEY, SMNVEV (reference sequence). The CDR3 protein is CASSGQTFGNTEAFF. As DNA, the CDR3 is TGTGCCAGCAGCGGACAGACTTTCGGGAACACTGAAGCTTTCTTT.

The genes are TRBV12-3 or TRBV12-4 and TRBJ2-5; TRBD2 aligns across 9 bases. CDR3 length: 17 amino acids. With V trimmed by 6 bases and J by 4 bases, 15 bases remained unmatched. The DNA for the CDR3 is TGTGCCAGCAGGACCCCTGGCGGGAGGGCCGAAGGAGAGACCCAGTACTTC. This encodes CASRTPGGRAEGETQYF.

V gene TRBV15 combines with J gene TRBJ2-5, with 8 positions matching TRBD2. V trimming: 3 bases; J trimming: 4 bases; junction bases outside the gene matches: 10. The CDR3 spans 16 residues. The germline CDR1 and CDR2 sequences are LNHNV and YYDKDF (reference sequence). CDR3 in DNA: TGTGCCACCAGCAGCGGTGAGGCGGGAGGCGGAGAGACCCAGTACTTC. This translates into CATSSGEAGGGETQYF.

This chain links TRBV20-1 with TRBJ2-7; 9 nucleotides agree with TRBD1. The CDR3 loop spans 13 amino acids. Germline values: CDR1 DFQATT, CDR2 SNEGSKA (reference sequence). Trimming took 3 bases from V and 5 from J; bases not matched to a gene: 5. As DNA, the CDR3 is TGCAGTGCTAGGGGGACAGGGATGCACGAGCAGTACTTC. Protein sequence: CSARGTGMHEQYF.

V and J are TRBV27 and TRBJ2-7, with D possibly matching TRBD1 (6 bases). CDR1 and CDR2 (germline): MNHEY, SMNVEV (reference sequence). V lost 0 bases, J lost 6 bases, and 15 bases lay in between. This CDR3 is built from 15 residues. The chain's CDR3 is CASSLSVAGEFEQYF. The CDR3 DNA follows: TGTGCCAGCAGTTTATCGGTGGCAGGGGAGTTCGAGCAGTACTTC.

The genes are TRBV12-3 or TRBV12-4 and TRBJ1-1; possible D gene TRBD1, 5 bases. Between the trimmed V and J ends, which lost 7 bases and 4 bases, there was a span of 13 bases. The CDR3 has 13 residues. As DNA, the CDR3 is TGTGCCAGCATTCCGGGGGTTGGCACTGAAGCTTTCTTT. This codes for CASIPGVGTEAFF.

V is TRBV3-1 and J is TRBJ1-4; unclear D gene. Trimming cost V 4 bases and J 8 bases, with 14 bases left between them. CDR3 length: 14 amino acids. Germline-derived CDR1 and CDR2 are LGHDT and YNNKEL (reference sequence). This CDR3 is CASSLWRAGEKLFF. The CDR3 nucleotides read TGTGCCAGCAGCCTCTGGAGGGCAGGCGAAAAACTGTTTTTT.

V gene TRBV3-1 combines with J gene TRBJ1-2; the D gene is possibly TRBD1 (5 bases). Trimming stripped 1 base from V and 4 bases from J, with 13 bases between. The CDR3 is 15 residues long. CDR1 is LGHDT, CDR2 YNNKEL, per germline (reference sequence). The CDR3 loop reads CASSQVGEDSYGYTF. The CDR3 DNA sequence: TGTGCCAGCAGCCAAGTGGGGGAAGATTCCTATGGCTACACCTTC.

The genes are TRBV6-2 or TRBV6-3 and TRBJ2-6; 11 bases align to TRBD1. With 7 bases clipped from V and 0 bases from J, the junction kept 14 bases outside the gene matches. Germline CDR1 and CDR2: MNHEY and SVGEGT. The CDR3 consists of 20 residues. The CDR3 sequence: CASILGTGGPTRSGANVLTF. CDR3 coding DNA: TGTGCCAGCATCTTGGGGACAGGGGGGCCAACTCGCTCTGGGGCCAACGTCCTGACTTTC.

The chain combines TRBV7-6 with TRBJ1-1; D not resolved. From germline, CDR1 is SGHVS and CDR2 FNYEAQ. V gave up 3 bases and J gave up 5 bases, with 10 bases separating them. This CDR3 region has 13 residues. CDR3: CASSLGYTTEAFF. In DNA form, the CDR3 reads TGTGCCAGCAGCTTGGGATATACGACTGAAGCTTTCTTT.

This chain uses TRBV28 with TRBJ2-7; tentative D call: TRBD1 (6 bases). Trimming shortened V by 4 bases and J by 0 bases, and 13 bases separated the two germline ends. The CDR3 sequence is 15 residues long. Germline CDR1 and CDR2: MDHEN and SYDVKM. As DNA, the CDR3 is TGTGCCAGCAGTTGGACAGATTCTAGCTCCTACGAGCAGTACTTC. This sequence encodes CASSWTDSSSYEQYF.

The rearrangement joins TRBV28 to TRBJ2-7; tentative D call: TRBD2 (5 bases). CDR1 MDHEN and CDR2 SYDVKM come from the germline V gene. CDR3 length: 12 residues. Trimming cost V 6 bases and J 6 bases, with 12 bases left between them. This CDR3 reads CASSASGIEQYF. The CDR3 DNA follows: TGTGCCAGCAGCGCCTCCGGGATCGAGCAGTACTTC.